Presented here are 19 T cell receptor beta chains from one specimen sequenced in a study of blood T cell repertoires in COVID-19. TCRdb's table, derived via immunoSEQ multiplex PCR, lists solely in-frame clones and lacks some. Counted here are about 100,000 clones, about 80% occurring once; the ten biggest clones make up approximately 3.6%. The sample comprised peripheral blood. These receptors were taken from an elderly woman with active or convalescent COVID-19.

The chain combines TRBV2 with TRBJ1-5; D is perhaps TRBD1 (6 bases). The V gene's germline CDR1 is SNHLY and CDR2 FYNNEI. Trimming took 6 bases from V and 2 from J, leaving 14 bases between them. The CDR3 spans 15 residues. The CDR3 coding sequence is TGTGCCAGCAGCCCACAGGGAACGGGCAATCAGCCCCAGCATTTT. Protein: CASSPQGTGNQPQHF. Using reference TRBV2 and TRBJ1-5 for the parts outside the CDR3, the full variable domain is EPEVTQTPSHQVTQMGQEVILRCVPISNHLYFYWYRQILGQKVEFLVSFYNNEISEKSEIFDDQFSVERPDGSNFTLKIRSTKLEDSAMYFCASSPQGTGNQPQHFGDGTRLSIL.

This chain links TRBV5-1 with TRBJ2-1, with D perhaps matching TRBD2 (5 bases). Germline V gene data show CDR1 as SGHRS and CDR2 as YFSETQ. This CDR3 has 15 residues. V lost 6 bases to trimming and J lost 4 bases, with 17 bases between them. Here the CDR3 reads CASTLAEARYNEQFF. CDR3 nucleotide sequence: TGCGCCAGCACCCTAGCCGAGGCGAGATACAATGAGCAGTTCTTC.

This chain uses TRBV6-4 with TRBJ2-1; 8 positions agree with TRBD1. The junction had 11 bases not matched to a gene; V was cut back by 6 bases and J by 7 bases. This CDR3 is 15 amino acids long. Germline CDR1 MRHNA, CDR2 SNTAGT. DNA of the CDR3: TGTGCCAGCAGCCCTGGACAGGGCCGGAGAAATGAGCAGTTCTTC. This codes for CASSPGQGRRNEQFF.

The CDR3 nucleotides are TGTGCCAGCAGGGGGACTAGCGGGAGGGGAGAGACCCAGTACTTC. Its protein product is CASRGTSGRGETQYF. The chain combines TRBV2 with TRBJ2-5, with 16 bases that match TRBD2. CDR1 is SNHLY, CDR2 FYNNEI, per germline. V was clipped by 6 bases and J by 4 bases; unmatched bases: 2. The CDR3 totals 15 residues.

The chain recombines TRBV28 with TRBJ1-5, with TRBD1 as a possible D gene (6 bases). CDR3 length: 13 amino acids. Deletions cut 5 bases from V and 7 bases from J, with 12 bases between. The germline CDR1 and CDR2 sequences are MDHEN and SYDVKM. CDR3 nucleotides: TGTGCCAGCAGTGTTAACAGGGAGCAGCCCCAGCATTTT. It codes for CASSVNREQPQHF.

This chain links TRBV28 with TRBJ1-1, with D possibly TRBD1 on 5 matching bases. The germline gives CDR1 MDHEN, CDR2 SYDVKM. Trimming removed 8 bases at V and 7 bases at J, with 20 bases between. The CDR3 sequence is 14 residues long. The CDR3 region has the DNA TGTGCCAGCGGCCTTACCTCCCAGGGATTTGAAGCTTTCTTT. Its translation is CASGLTSQGFEAFF.

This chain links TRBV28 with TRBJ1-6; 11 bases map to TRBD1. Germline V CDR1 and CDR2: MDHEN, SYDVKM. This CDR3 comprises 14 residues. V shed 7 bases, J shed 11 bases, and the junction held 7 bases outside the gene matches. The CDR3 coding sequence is TGTGCCAGCACCGGGACAGGGGGAGGACCACCCCTCCACTTT. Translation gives CASTGTGGGPPLHF.

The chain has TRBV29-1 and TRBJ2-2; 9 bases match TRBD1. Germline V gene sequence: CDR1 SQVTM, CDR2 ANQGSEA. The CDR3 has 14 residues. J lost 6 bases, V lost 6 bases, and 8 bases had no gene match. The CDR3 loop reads CSVGQGGYSGELFF. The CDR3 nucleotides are TGCAGCGTGGGACAGGGAGGGTACTCCGGGGAGCTGTTTTTT.

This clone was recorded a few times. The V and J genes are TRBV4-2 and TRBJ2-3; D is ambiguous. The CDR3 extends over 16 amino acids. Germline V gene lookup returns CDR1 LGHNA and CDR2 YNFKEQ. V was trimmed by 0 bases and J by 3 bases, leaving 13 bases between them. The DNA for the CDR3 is TGTGCCAGCAGCCAAGAATTGGGCTCGCGAACAGATACGCAGTATTTT. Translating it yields CASSQELGSRTDTQYF.

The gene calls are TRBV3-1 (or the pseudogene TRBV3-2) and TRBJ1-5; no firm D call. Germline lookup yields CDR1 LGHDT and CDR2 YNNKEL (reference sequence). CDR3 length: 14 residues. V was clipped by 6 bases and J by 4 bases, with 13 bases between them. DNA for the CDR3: TGTGCCAGCAGACTAAAGCGGAAAAATCAGCCCCAGCATTTT. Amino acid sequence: CASRLKRKNQPQHF.

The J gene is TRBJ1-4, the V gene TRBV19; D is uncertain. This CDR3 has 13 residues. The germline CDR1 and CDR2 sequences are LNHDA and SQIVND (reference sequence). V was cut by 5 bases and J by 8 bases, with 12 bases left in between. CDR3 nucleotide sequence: TGTGCCAGTAGTGTACGGGTTGGAGAAAAACTGTTTTTT. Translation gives CASSVRVGEKLFF.

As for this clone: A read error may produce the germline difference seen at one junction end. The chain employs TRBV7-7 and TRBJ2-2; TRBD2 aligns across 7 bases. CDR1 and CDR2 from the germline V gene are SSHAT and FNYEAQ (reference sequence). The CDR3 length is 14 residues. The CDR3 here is CASSRDYQAGELFF. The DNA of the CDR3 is TGTGCTAGCAGCCGGGACTACCAAGCAGGGGAGCTGTTTTTT.

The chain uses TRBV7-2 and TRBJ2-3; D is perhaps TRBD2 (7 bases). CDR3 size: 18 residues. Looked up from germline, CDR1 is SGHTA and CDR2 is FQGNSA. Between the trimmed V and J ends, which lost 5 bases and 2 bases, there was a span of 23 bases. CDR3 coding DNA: TGTGCCAGCAGCAAAGGGCTGGGGGGGGCAACACACACAGATACGCAGTATTTT. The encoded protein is CASSKGLGGATHTDTQYF.

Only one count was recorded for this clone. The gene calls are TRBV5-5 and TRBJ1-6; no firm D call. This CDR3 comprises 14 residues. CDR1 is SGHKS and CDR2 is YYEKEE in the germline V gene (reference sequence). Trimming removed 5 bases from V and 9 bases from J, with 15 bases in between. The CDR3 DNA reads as TGTGCCAGCAGTTCAAGGACTCCCGGTTCACCCCTCCACTTT. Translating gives CASSSRTPGSPLHF.

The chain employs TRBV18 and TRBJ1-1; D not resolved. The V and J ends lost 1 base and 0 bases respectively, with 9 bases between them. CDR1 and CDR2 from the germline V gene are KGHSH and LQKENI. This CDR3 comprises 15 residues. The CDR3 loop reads CASSPLPGMNTEAFF. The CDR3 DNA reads TGTGCCAGCTCACCACTTCCGGGGATGAACACTGAAGCTTTCTTT.

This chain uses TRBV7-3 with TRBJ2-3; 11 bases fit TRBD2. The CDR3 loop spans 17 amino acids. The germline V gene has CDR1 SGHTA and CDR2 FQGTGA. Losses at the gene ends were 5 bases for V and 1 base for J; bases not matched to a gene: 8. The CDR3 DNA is TGTGCCAGCAGCAGCGGGACTAGCGGTGCCCGCACAGATACGCAGTATTTT. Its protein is CASSSGTSGARTDTQYF.

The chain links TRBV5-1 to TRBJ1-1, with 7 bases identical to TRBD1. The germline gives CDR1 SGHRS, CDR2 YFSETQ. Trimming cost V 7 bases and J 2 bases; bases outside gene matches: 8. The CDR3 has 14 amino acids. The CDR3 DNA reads TGCGCCAGCGCGTCCGGGACAGCTAACACTGAAGCTTTCTTT. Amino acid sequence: CASASGTANTEAFF.

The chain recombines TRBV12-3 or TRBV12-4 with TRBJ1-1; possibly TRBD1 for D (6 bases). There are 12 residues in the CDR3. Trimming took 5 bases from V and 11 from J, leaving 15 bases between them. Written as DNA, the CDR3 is TGTGCCAGCAGTCCGAAGGGGGGGTTGGCTTTCTTT. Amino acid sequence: CASSPKGGLAFF.

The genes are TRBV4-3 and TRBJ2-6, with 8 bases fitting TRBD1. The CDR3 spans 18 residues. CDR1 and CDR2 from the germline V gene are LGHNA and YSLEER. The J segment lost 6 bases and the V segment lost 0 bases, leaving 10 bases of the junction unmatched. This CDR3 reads CASSQESYGQGVANVLTF. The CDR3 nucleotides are TGCGCCAGCAGCCAAGAAAGCTATGGACAGGGAGTGGCCAACGTCCTGACTTTC.